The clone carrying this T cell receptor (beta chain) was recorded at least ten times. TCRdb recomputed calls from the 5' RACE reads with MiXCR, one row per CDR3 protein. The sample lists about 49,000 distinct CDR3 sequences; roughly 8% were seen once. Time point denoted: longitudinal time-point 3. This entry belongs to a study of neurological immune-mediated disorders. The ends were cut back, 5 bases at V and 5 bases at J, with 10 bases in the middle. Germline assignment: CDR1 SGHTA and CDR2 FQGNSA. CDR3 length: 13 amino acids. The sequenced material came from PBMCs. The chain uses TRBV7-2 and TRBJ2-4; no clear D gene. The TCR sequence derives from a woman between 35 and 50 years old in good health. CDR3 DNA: TGTGCCAGCAGCCTCGCCCGGGAAAACATTCAGTACTTC. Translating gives CASSLARENIQYF.